This is a list of T cell receptor beta chains from one sample in a study of identical twins. TCRdb passed the 5' RACE reads through MiXCR, listing each CDR3 protein once. The sample lists 350,000 to 400,000 distinct CDR3 sequences; approximately 9.1% were seen once. Sequenced: naive T cells sorted from blood. These TCRs come from a woman aged 50 to 65 in good health. Both conserved end residues are part of each CDR3. D genes are given only for firm matches. Part of the rows lack a size; the others show once, few, many or a class for expanded clones.

d_gene | abundance | j_gene | v_gene | CDR3nt | CDR3aa
. | few | TRBJ2-1 | TRBV13 | TGTGCCAGCAGCCCACAAGTTTCCGCTGAGCAGTTCTTC | CASSPQVSAEQFF
. | few | TRBJ2-1 | TRBV20-1 | TGCAGTGCTCCCGACCGGGACAGTGGGAGGGTTGAGCAGTTCTTC | CSAPDRDSGRVEQFF
. | few | TRBJ2-3 | TRBV14 | TGTGCCAGCAGCCAAGGGTTGAGGAATACGCAGTATTTT | CASSQGLRNTQYF
. | few | TRBJ2-3 | TRBV5-1 | TGCGCCAGCAGCTCCTCAGGGGTAGTAGCGGATACGCAGTATTTT | CASSSSGVVADTQYF
. | many | TRBJ1-1 | TRBV5-1 | TGCGCCAGCAGCTTGAAGGGCGGGGCCGCTTTCTTT | CASSLKGGAAFF
TRBD1 | . | TRBJ1-2 | TRBV3-1 | TGTGCCAGCAGGCCCGGACAGGGATATGGCTACACCTTC | CASRPGQGYGYTF
. | . | TRBJ1-1 | TRBV10-3 | TGTGCCATCAGTTCGTGGGGAGGCACTGAAGCTTTCTTT | CAISSWGGTEAFF
. | . | TRBJ2-5 | TRBV6-2/TRBV6-3 | TGTGCCAGCAGCATCCAATCGGCCCAGTACTTC | CASSIQSAQYF
. | . | TRBJ1-4 | TRBV11-2 | TGTGCCAGCAGCCCCCATGAAAAACTGTTTTTT | CASSPHEKLFF
. | . | TRBJ2-1 | TRBV6-5 | TGTGCCAGCACGGCAGGCAATGAGCAGTTCTTC | CASTAGNEQFF
TRBD2 | . | TRBJ2-1 | TRBV9 | TGTGCCAGCAGCACGACTAGCGGGAGGGCCTTTGAGCAGTTCTTC | CASSTTSGRAFEQFF
. | . | TRBJ2-1 | TRBV5-4 | TGTGCCAGCAATAAAAGTCCGGGCGTAGAGCAGTTCTTC | CASNKSPGVEQFF
. | many | TRBJ2-3 | TRBV20-1 | TGCAGTGCTAAGTTGGTAGTGGGATCAGATACGCAGTATTTT | CSAKLVVGSDTQYF
. | many | TRBJ2-1 | TRBV10-3 | TGTGCCATCGGGGACGGAAAGAATGAGCAGTTCTTC | CAIGDGKNEQFF
TRBD2 | . | TRBJ2-3 | TRBV2 | TGTGCCAGCAGTGGAGCAACTAGCGGGAGAGGGAATAAGTATTTT | CASSGATSGRGNKYF
TRBD1 | . | TRBJ2-1 | TRBV3-1 | TGTGCCAGCAGCCAGAGCTGGGACAGTGAGCAGTTCTTC | CASSQSWDSEQFF
. | many | TRBJ2-1 | TRBV12-3/TRBV12-4 | TGTGCCAGCAGTTTTTTTGGGTTTTGGGCTCGATCCTACAATGAGCAGTTCTTC | CASSFFGFWARSYNEQFF
. | few | TRBJ2-7 | TRBV5-1 | TGCGCCAGCAGCTCAAGGGCCCCCAACGAGCAGTACTTC | CASSSRAPNEQYF
. | few | TRBJ2-4 | TRBV5-1 | TGCGCCAGCAGCTTGGAGGGCTTAAACATTCAGTACTTC | CASSLEGLNIQYF
. | few | TRBJ1-1 | TRBV5-1 | TGCGCCAGCAGCTTGGCCTTAGGGGAAGCTTTCTTT | CASSLALGEAFF
TRBD1 | many | TRBJ2-2 | TRBV7-9 | TGTGCCAGCAGCACGCCGGGACAGGGACACGGGGAGCTGTTTTTT | CASSTPGQGHGELFF
. | many | TRBJ2-1 | TRBV7-2 | TGTGCCAGCAGCTTTAGTCTAACTGCCAATGAGCAGTTCTTC | CASSFSLTANEQFF
. | . | TRBJ1-1 | TRBV12-3/TRBV12-4 | TGTGCCAGCAGGACTGGGTTTGTACCCGGGGCTTTCTTT | CASRTGFVPGAFF
. | few | TRBJ2-5 | TRBV5-1 | TGCGCCAGCAGCTTCGGTAGCAGCCTAGAGACCCAGTACTTC | CASSFGSSLETQYF
TRBD2 | . | TRBJ2-1 | TRBV10-3 | TGTGCCATCAGTGACAGGCGGGAGACCTACAATGAGCAGTTCTTC | CAISDRRETYNEQFF
. | . | TRBJ2-1 | TRBV20-1 | TGCAGTGCCATTACAGGGTACAATGAGCAGTTCTTC | CSAITGYNEQFF
. | . | TRBJ1-5 | TRBV7-9 | TGTGCCAGCAGCTTCGAAGGGGGTTACCAGCCCCAGCATTTT | CASSFEGGYQPQHF
. | few | TRBJ2-1 | TRBV11-2 | TGTGCCAGCAGCTGGGCGGGACTTGACAATGAGCAGTTCTTC | CASSWAGLDNEQFF
TRBD1 | few | TRBJ1-5 | TRBV12-3/TRBV12-4 | TGTGCCAGCAGTTTAACAGGGGGAGTGGTCAATCAGCCCCAGCATTTT | CASSLTGGVVNQPQHF
. | few | TRBJ1-3 | TRBV7-8 | TGTGCCAGCAGCGAAATTACAGGGACCACTGGAAACACCATATATTTT | CASSEITGTTGNTIYF
. | few | TRBJ1-1 | TRBV5-1 | TGCGCCAGCAGCTACGAACAGGGAAGCACTGAAGCTTTCTTT | CASSYEQGSTEAFF
. | . | TRBJ2-3 | TRBV20-1 | TGCAGTGCTCCCGAGGCGGGTACGCAGTATTTT | CSAPEAGTQYF
. | . | TRBJ1-2 | TRBV24-1 | TGTGCCACCAGTGATTTTTCGGGTGACTATGGCTACACCTTC | CATSDFSGDYGYTF
TRBD1 | many | TRBJ2-1 | TRBV5-1 | TGCGCCAGCAGCTCGACAGGGGAGCAGTTCTTC | CASSSTGEQFF
. | few | TRBJ2-5 | TRBV5-5 | TGTGCCAGCAGTGGGCCAGCCCGCAACCAAGAGACCCAGTACTTC | CASSGPARNQETQYF
. | . | TRBJ2-5 | TRBV12-3/TRBV12-4 | TGTGCCAGCACCTATGGGCTAGCCTGGGAGACCCAGTACTTC | CASTYGLAWETQYF
. | many | TRBJ2-1 | TRBV5-1 | TGCGCCAGCACAGAAACGAGTGAGCAGTTCTTC | CASTETSEQFF
. | . | TRBJ1-6 | TRBV5-1 | TGCGCCAGCAGCTTGGAAGGGAATCCCCTCCACTTT | CASSLEGNPLHF
TRBD2 | few | TRBJ2-5 | TRBV6-5 | TGTGCCAGCAGACCCCTAGCGGAACTACAAGAGACCCAGTACTTC | CASRPLAELQETQYF
. | many | TRBJ2-1 | TRBV7-9 | TGTGCCAGCAGCCCCTCCTCCGGGAATTCCTACAATGAGCAGTTCTTC | CASSPSSGNSYNEQFF
. | . | TRBJ1-1 | TRBV29-1 | TGCAGCGTTGAACGGGGGGAGGGAGGAGACACTGAAGCTTTCTTT | CSVERGEGGDTEAFF
. | few | TRBJ2-5 | TRBV10-2 | TGCGCCAGCGGGCGGGGGACCCAGTACTTC | CASGRGTQYF
TRBD1 | . | TRBJ2-5 | TRBV12-3/TRBV12-4 | TGTGCCAGCAGTTTAGCATTCGGACAGGGGTTGTCCTTC | CASSLAFGQGLSF
. | once | TRBJ2-7 | TRBV10-2 | TGCGCCAGCAGTGAGTCGAACACAGGGCGAAATGGCGAGCAGTACTTC | CASSESNTGRNGEQYF
TRBD1 | few | TRBJ1-2 | TRBV4-1 | TGCGCCAGCAGCCAAGATCCAGGGGGTCTGGGCTACACCTTC | CASSQDPGGLGYTF
. | . | TRBJ2-3 | TRBV25-1 | TGTGCCAGCAGTGAACCCCGCGGGATGGCAGATACGCAGTATTTT | CASSEPRGMADTQYF
. | many | TRBJ1-3 | TRBV20-1 | TGCAGTGCTCCGTGGGAAGACACCATATATTTT | CSAPWEDTIYF
TRBD1 | few | TRBJ1-5 | TRBV12-3/TRBV12-4 | TGTGCCAGCAGCCAGGAGGACAGGAGCAATCAGCCCCAGCATTTT | CASSQEDRSNQPQHF
. | many | TRBJ2-3 | TRBV12-3/TRBV12-4 | TGTGCCAGCAGCCCGACCGGGGGGCGGGCAGATACGCAGTATTTT | CASSPTGGRADTQYF